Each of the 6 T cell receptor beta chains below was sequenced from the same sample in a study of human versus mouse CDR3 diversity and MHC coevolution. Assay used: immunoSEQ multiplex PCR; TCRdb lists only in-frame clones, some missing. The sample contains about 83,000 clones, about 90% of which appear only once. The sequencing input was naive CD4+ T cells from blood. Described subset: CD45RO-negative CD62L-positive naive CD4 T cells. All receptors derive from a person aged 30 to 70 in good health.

The DNA for the CDR3 is TGTGCCTGGAGAGATAAACAGGGAACCTATGGCTACACCTTC. Its translation: CAWRDKQGTYGYTF. V and J are TRBV30 and TRBJ1-2, with D tentatively TRBD1 (6 bases). With 3 bases removed from V and 4 bases from J, the gap between germline ends came to 15 bases. CDR1 GTSNPN and CDR2 SVGIG come from the germline V gene (reference sequence). CDR3 length equals 14 residues.

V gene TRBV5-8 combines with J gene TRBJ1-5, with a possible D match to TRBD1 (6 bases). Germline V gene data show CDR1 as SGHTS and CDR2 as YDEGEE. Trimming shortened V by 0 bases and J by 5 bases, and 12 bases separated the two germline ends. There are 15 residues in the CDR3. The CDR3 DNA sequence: TGTGCCAGCAGCTTGGCCGTGACAGGAGATCAGCCCCAGCATTTT. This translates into CASSLAVTGDQPQHF.

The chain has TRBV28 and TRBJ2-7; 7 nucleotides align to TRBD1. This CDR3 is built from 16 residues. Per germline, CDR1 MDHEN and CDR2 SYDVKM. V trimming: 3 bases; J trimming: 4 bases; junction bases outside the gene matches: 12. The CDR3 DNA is TGTGCCAGCAGTTTTCAACCATACAGGGGCCCATACGAGCAGTACTTC. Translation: CASSFQPYRGPYEQYF.

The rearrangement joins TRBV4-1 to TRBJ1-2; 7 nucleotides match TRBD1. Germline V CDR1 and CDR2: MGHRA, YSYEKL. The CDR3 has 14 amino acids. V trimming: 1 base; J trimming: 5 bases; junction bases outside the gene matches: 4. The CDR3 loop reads CASSQAGTDYGYTF. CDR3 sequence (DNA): TGCGCCAGCAGCCAAGCCGGGACAGATTATGGCTACACCTTC.

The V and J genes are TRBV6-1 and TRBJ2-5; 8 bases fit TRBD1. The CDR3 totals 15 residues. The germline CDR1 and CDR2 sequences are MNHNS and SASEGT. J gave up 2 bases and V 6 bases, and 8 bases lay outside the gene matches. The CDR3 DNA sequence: TGTGCCAGCAGCTCCCGGGACAGGCGACAAGAGACCCAGTACTTC. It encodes CASSSRDRRQETQYF.

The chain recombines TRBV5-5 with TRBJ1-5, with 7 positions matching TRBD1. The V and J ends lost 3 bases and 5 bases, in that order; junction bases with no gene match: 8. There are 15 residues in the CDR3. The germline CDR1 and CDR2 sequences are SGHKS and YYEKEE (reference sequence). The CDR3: CASSWGQPSDQPQHF. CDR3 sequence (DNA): TGTGCCAGCAGCTGGGGACAGCCGTCCGATCAGCCCCAGCATTTT.